This T cell receptor (beta chain) came from a study of OX40 agonist ivuxolimab in advanced cancers. A word on this clone: Its specificity is not known.

Notes on the study in general: Low clonal expansion, among the lowest seen, marked partial responders at 0.1-3.0 mg/kg. In CD8+ T cells, expanded clones were on average more numerous than in CD4+. In the 0.1 to 3.0 mg/kg range, CD4+ and CD8+ blood T cells had expanded clonally by week 6.

TCRdb's table, derived via immunoSEQ multiplex PCR, lists solely in-frame clones and lacks some. Counted here are 82,000 or so clones, about 90% occurring once; the ten biggest clones make up around 1.1%. Germline values: CDR1 SGHTA, CDR2 FQGNSA. This CDR3 has 11 amino acids. The V end was cut by 4 bases, the J end by 5 bases, with 4 bases between. This chain links TRBV7-2 with TRBJ2-3; the D is unclear. The clonotype originates from an adult with an advanced solid tumor such as melanoma, head and neck, liver or kidney cancer. The material was CD4+ or CD8+ T cells sorted from blood, obtained in a trial of the OX40 agonist ivuxolimab. The CDR3 DNA reads as TGTGCCAGCAGCTGGGGAGATACGCAGTATTTT. Translation gives CASSWGDTQYF.